The 10 T cell receptor beta chains in this list originate from one sample, sequenced in a study of OX40 agonist ivuxolimab in advanced cancers. The method was immunoSEQ multiplex PCR; TCRdb's version includes in-frame clones alone and lacks a portion of them. The table lists fewer than 80,000 clones, 70% to 90% of them singletons. Sample: CD4+ or CD8+ T cells sorted from blood, taken in a trial of the OX40 agonist ivuxolimab. These receptors were taken from an adult with an advanced solid tumor such as melanoma, head and neck, liver or kidney cancer.

The chain recombines TRBV28 with TRBJ2-1, with TRBD1 matching 7 bases. Germline V gene sequence: CDR1 MDHEN, CDR2 SYDVKM. CDR3 length equals 14 residues. J gave up 12 bases and V 2 bases, and 10 bases lay outside the gene matches. CDR3 in DNA: TGTGCCAGCAGTTTACCCGGGACAGCCTGGGGGCAGTTCTTC. The encoded protein is CASSLPGTAWGQFF. Drawing the rest from reference TRBV28 and TRBJ2-1, the complete variable domain is DVKVTQSSRYLVKRTGEKVFLECVQDMDHENMFWYRQDPGLGLRLIYFSYDVKMKEKGDIPEGYSVSREKKERFSLILESASTNQTSMYLCASSLPGTAWGQFFGPGTRLTVL.

V is TRBV2 and J is TRBJ1-1; D is undetermined. Germline CDR1 SNHLY, CDR2 FYNNEI. The V end was cut by 2 bases, the J end by 5 bases, with 15 bases between. The CDR3 consists of 15 residues. The CDR3 DNA is TGTGCCAGCAGTGAAAGTAGTTCCTGGAGGACTGAAGCTTTCTTT. Amino acid sequence: CASSESSSWRTEAFF.

The V and J genes are TRBV18 and TRBJ2-7; no definite D call. The germline V and J ends were trimmed by 2 bases and 5 bases, with 10 bases remaining between them. Germline lookup yields CDR1 KGHSH and CDR2 LQKENI. CDR3 size: 13 residues. CDR3 coding DNA: TGTGCCAGCTCACCAAGGGATGGGGACGAGCAGTACTTC. Translating it yields CASSPRDGDEQYF.

The chain joins TRBV5-1 to TRBJ2-1, with 8 bases lining up with TRBD2. V shed 3 bases, J shed 4 bases, and the junction held 6 bases outside the gene matches. Per the germline V gene, CDR1 is SGHRS and CDR2 is YFSETQ. The CDR3 length is 15 residues. The CDR3: CASSSSGGDYNEQFF. CDR3 in DNA: TGCGCCAGCAGCTCGAGCGGGGGTGATTACAATGAGCAGTTCTTC.

About this clone itself: A read error may be the cause here, since a much bigger clone is one base away. The chain carries TRBV12-5 and TRBJ2-7; maybe TRBD2 (6 bases). There are 15 residues in the CDR3. Germline V gene sequence: CDR1 LGHNT, CDR2 FRNRAP. CDR3: CASDLGRGSSYEQYF. Written as DNA, the CDR3 is TGTGCTAGTGATTTGGGACGGGGGAGCTCCTACGAGCAGTACTTC. The full variable domain, with the rest looked up from reference TRBV12-5 and TRBJ2-7, is DARVTQTPRHKVTEMGQEVTMRCQPILGHNTVFWYRQTMMQGLELLAYFRNRAPLDDSGMPKDRFSAEMPDATLATLKIQPSEPRDSAVYFCASDLGRGSSYEQYFGPGTRLTVT.

The chain recombines TRBV11-2 with TRBJ2-1; TRBD2 might be the D (6 bases). The CDR3 runs to 15 residues. In germline, CDR1 is SGHAT, CDR2 FQNNGV. V lost 11 bases to trimming and J lost 1 base, with 18 bases between them. For the CDR3, the DNA is TGTGCCTCGATATCGGGACTCCCATCCTACAATGAGCAGTTCTTC. Translated: CASISGLPSYNEQFF.

The gene calls are TRBV7-9 and TRBJ2-1; 8 bases are shared with TRBD1. The CDR3 covers 17 residues. From germline, CDR1 is SEHNR and CDR2 FQNEAQ (reference sequence). V shed 5 bases and J 2 bases; nucleotides not matched to a gene: 11. DNA for the CDR3: TGTGCCAGCAGCGTAATCCAGGGGGCCCTTCCCTACAATGAGCAGTTCTTC. Translated: CASSVIQGALPYNEQFF.

The V gene is TRBV27, the J gene TRBJ2-3, with 7 bases matching TRBD1. The J segment lost 4 bases and the V segment lost 3 bases, leaving 7 bases of the junction unmatched. The CDR3 loop spans 15 amino acids. Germline V CDR1 and CDR2: MNHEY, SMNVEV (reference sequence). The CDR3 DNA follows: TGTGCCAGCAGTTTTAGACAGGGTGTTGCAGATACGCAGTATTTT. It codes for CASSFRQGVADTQYF.

The chain recombines TRBV18 with TRBJ2-7; TRBD2 aligns across 9 bases. The CDR3 is 15 amino acids. Losses at the gene ends were 3 bases for V and 10 bases for J; bases not matched to a gene: 13. Germline V gives CDR1 KGHSH, CDR2 LQKENI. The CDR3 spells CASSPGAGGIYGQYF. DNA of the CDR3: TGTGCCAGCTCACCGGGAGCGGGGGGCATCTACGGTCAGTACTTC.

The chain joins TRBV9 to TRBJ2-1; 11 bases align to TRBD2. CDR1 and CDR2 from the germline V gene are SGDLS and YYNGEE. This CDR3 spans 17 amino acids. The junction had 11 bases not matched to a gene; V was cut back by 4 bases and J by 5 bases. The CDR3: CASSIKPTSGGNNEQFF. The CDR3 DNA is TGTGCCAGCAGCATTAAACCTACTAGCGGGGGTAACAATGAGCAGTTCTTC.